The T cell receptor beta chain under discussion was sequenced for a study of T-cell memory formation after mild COVID-19. Study details: Largely, TCR clusters stayed within a single donor.

The CDR3 length is 15 residues. Between the trimmed V and J ends, which lost 4 bases and 6 bases, there was a span of 15 bases. Germline values: CDR1 SGHDN, CDR2 FVKESK. Points from the study as a whole: What remained unconfirmed was the SARS-CoV-2 specificity of second-wave clones peaking on day 37. Day 15 to 85 contracting clones showed balanced CD4/CD8; later expanders leaned CD4+.

This clonotype has only a few counts. Its antigen is undetermined. 5'RACE, which relied on constant-segment primers, yielded TCR alpha and TCR beta cDNA libraries carrying sample barcodes and UMIs. TCRdb ran MiXCR on the 5' RACE reads and lists one entry per CDR3 protein. The sample holds more than 300,000 distinct CDR3 sequences, roughly an eighth seen once. The origin of this receptor is a young man who had mild COVID-19 (a few samples of this study predate the infection). Cell type and time point are not known. The sample consisted of PBMCs or a T cell subset sorted from them (not recorded which). The chain links TRBV14 to TRBJ1-4; TRBD1 is a possible D gene (6 bases). Here the CDR3 reads CASSRQVPPDEKLFF. CDR3 sequence (DNA): TGTGCCAGCAGCCGACAGGTCCCACCCGATGAAAAACTGTTTTTT.